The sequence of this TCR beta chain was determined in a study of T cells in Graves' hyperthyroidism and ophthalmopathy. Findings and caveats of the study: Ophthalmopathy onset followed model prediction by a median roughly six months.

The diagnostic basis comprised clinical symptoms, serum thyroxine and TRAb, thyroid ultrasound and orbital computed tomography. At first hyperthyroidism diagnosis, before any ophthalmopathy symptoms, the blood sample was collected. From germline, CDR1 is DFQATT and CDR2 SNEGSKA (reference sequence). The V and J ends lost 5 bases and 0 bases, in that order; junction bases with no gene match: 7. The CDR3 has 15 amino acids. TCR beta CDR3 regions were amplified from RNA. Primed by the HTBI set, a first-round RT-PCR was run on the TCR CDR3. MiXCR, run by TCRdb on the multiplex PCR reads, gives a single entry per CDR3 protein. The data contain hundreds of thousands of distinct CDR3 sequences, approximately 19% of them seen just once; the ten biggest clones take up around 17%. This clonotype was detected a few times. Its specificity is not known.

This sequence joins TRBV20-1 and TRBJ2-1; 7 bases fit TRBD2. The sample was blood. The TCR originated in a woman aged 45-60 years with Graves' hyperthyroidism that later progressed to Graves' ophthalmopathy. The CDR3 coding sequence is TGCAGTGCTCTGAGCGGGGAGAGCTCCTACAATGAGCAGTTCTTC. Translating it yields CSALSGESSYNEQFF.